Described below is a single TCR beta chain sequence and its context. Antigen unknown. CDR1 and CDR2 from the germline V gene are MNHEY and SVGAGI. This CDR3 is 16 amino acids long. V gave up 2 bases and J gave up 2 bases; unmatched junction bases: 5. This record comes from a study of CD8+CD57+ T cells in acquired aplastic anemia. Using genomic DNA as the template, TCR beta VDJ and CDR3 profiling was carried out. TCRdb used MiXCR to reprocess the reads, holding one entry per CDR3 protein. The table lists over 150,000 distinct CDR3 sequences, 70% to 80% of them singletons. Patients chosen for sequencing had CD8+CD57+ cells that had expanded, as shown by flow cytometry. Each patient carried a diagnosis of severe acquired aplastic anemia. None of the patients had been given any therapy when their blood was sampled. The study, taken as a whole, reports: CD8+ Simpson's diversity showed no significant patient-control difference. About 30 CD8+ CDR3 sequences occurred in both the patients and the controls.

The TCR comes from a human donor with aplastic anemia. This chain joins TRBV6-5 and TRBJ2-3; 9 bases line up with TRBD1. Sequencing was carried out using sorted CD4+, CD8+, or CD8+CD57+ T cells (not recorded which) from PBMCs. The CDR3 loop reads CASSYPDRGFTDTQYF. Here the CDR3 DNA reads TGTGCCAGCAGTTACCCGGACAGGGGTTTCACAGATACGCAGTATTTT.